Listed below are T cell receptor beta chains from one sample, sequenced in a study of shared clonotypes between healthy human individuals. Sequencing was performed with immunoSEQ multiplex PCR; in TCRdb, only in-frame clones are kept and a portion is missing. This repertoire shows more than 2 million clones, about 95% found once; its top ten account for about 0.13%. Sequenced input: naive CD4+ T cells sorted from blood. These receptor sequences come from a man between 18 and 35 years old in good health. The conserved cysteine and the conserved F or W are not part of the CDR3 here.

v_gene	j_gene	CDR3aa
TRBV10-3	TRBJ1-2	AISELAGGTGYT
TRBV6-6	TRBJ2-2	ASTGAWELF
TRBV6-5	TRBJ2-2	ASSRAGGVAGELF
TRBV10-1	TRBJ1-6	ASSGSKEPLH
TRBV18	TRBJ2-5	ASSTETQY
TRBV6-5	TRBJ2-3	ASSQSTDTQY
TRBV6-5	TRBJ1-2	ASSYSNRGYGYT
TRBV27	TRBJ1-6	ASSLLGDSNSPLH
TRBV30	TRBJ1-5	ASTRDRGRNQPQH
TRBV7-2	TRBJ2-5	ASSLGAGERETQY
TRBV6-6	TRBJ1-1	ASSPRGGANTEAF
TRBV18	TRBJ2-3	ASSPSGQTSTDTQY
TRBV18	TRBJ1-1	ASSREGWTEAF
TRBV5-5	TRBJ2-3	ASSLAGLGDGTQY
TRBV30	TRBJ1-2	AWSLRAGAGVLYGYT
TRBV5-6	TRBJ2-3	ASSTGGQEIIYTQY
TRBV7-8	TRBJ1-3	ASSPGTLGNTIY
TRBV6-4	TRBJ2-6	ASSDGTAGANVLT
TRBV10-3	TRBJ1-4	ASAGTANEKLF
TRBV9	TRBJ2-6	ASSGHGGANVLT
TRBV21-1	TRBJ1-1	AILTGGASRTEAF
TRBV6-6	TRBJ1-6	ASSSATGGVSSPLH
TRBV5-1	TRBJ2-6	ASRPSGANVLT
TRBV5-1	TRBJ2-4	ASSLGRDRGIQY
TRBV11-2	TRBJ1-2	ASSRRQAPGYT
TRBV5-4	TRBJ1-1	ASSLDHTEAF
TRBV6-5	TRBJ1-1	ASSYAGNTEAF
TRBV7-2	TRBJ2-5	ASSSRGMFFGTQY
TRBV30	TRBJ1-5	AWTTGFSNQPQH